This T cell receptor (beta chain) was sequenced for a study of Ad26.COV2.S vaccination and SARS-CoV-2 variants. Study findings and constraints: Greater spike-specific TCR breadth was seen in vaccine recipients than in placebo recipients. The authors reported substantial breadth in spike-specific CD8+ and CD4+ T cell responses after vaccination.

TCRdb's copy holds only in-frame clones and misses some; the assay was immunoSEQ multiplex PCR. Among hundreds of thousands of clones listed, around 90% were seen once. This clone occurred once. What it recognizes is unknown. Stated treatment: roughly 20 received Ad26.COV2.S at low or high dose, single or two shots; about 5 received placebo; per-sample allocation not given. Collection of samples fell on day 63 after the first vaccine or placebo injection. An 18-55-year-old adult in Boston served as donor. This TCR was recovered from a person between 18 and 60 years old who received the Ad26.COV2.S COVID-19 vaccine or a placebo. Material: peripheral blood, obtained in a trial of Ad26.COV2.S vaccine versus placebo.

Written as DNA, the CDR3 is TGTGCCAGCAGCATAACCTCCCGGACGGATACGCAGTATTTT. This gives the protein CASSITSRTDTQYF. The chain combines TRBV7-9 with TRBJ2-3; D is ambiguous. Germline-derived CDR1 and CDR2 are SEHNR and FQNEAQ (reference sequence). V lost 5 bases, J lost 6 bases, and 15 bases lay in between. This CDR3 spans 14 amino acids.